A few counts support the clone carrying this T cell receptor beta chain. These data belong to a study of blood T cells in healthy people across ages. The CDR3 spans 14 residues. Trimming took off 7 bases at V and 3 bases at J, with 16 bases between the two ends. Per germline, CDR1 SEHNR and CDR2 FQNEAQ (reference sequence). Ranging in age from about 6 to 95, the donors were healthy Caucasian individuals from Russia. Together with a sample-barcoded 5' primer, a J-beta primer mix was included in a second PCR lasting roughly 6 to 12 cycles. TCRdb processed the 5' RACE reads anew with MiXCR; each CDR3 protein has one entry. The sample consists of roughly 550,000 distinct CDR3 sequences, 24% of them appearing once. This sample was shared with a second study, whose subject was T cells of mothers and their children.

This chain joins TRBV7-9 and TRBJ2-7; D is possibly TRBD2 (5 bases). Sequencing was carried out using blood. This receptor was taken from a boy younger than 18 in good health. The chain's CDR3 is CASMPGNGIYEQYF. CDR3 nucleotide sequence: TGTGCCAGCATGCCGGGGAACGGGATCTACGAGCAGTACTTC.